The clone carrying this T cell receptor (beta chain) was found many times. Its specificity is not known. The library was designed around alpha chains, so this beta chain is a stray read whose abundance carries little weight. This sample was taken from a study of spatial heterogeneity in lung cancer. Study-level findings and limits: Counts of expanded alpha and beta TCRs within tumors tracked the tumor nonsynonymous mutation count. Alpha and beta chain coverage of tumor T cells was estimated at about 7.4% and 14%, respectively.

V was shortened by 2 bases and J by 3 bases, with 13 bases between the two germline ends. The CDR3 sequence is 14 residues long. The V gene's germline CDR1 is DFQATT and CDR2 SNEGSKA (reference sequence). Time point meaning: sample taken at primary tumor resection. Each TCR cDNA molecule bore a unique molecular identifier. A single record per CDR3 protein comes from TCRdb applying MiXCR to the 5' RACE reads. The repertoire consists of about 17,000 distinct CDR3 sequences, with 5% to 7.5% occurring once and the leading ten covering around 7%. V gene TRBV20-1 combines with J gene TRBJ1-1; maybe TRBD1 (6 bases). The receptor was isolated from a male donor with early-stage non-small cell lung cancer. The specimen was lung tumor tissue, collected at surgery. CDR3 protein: CSARNQGRDTEAFF. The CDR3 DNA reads TGCAGTGCTAGAAATCAGGGGAGGGACACTGAAGCTTTCTTT.